This passage covers 5 T cell receptor beta chains from one sample sequenced in a study of cytomegalovirus exposure and HLA in healthy donors. Only in-frame clones appear in the TCRdb table, and some are missing; sequencing was by immunoSEQ multiplex PCR. The sample holds fewer than 70,000 clones, approximately 96% seen once. The sample was PBMCs. The receptors derive from a man aged 18 to 29 in good health and CMV-seronegative.

J is TRBJ2-7 and V is TRBV5-5; the match to TRBD1 covers 8 bases. The CDR3 is made up of 17 amino acids. Germline CDR1 reads SGHKS; CDR2 reads YYEKEE (reference sequence). V dropped 0 bases and J dropped 5; count of bases not matched to a gene: 13. This CDR3 is CASSLGQGILMGHEQYF. As DNA, the CDR3 is TGTGCCAGCAGCTTGGGACAGGGGATTTTGATGGGCCACGAGCAGTACTTC.

The chain is built from TRBV10-3 and TRBJ1-5, with 8 bases aligning to TRBD1. This CDR3 spans 14 amino acids. CDR1 is ENHRY, CDR2 SYGVKD, per germline. V gave up 9 bases and J gave up 3 bases; unmatched junction bases: 7. This chain's CDR3 is CAIRDRGDNQPQHF. For the CDR3, the DNA is TGTGCCATTAGAGACAGGGGTGACAATCAGCCCCAGCATTTT.

The chain recombines TRBV4-2 with TRBJ2-1; 7 bases are shared with TRBD1. The CDR3 runs to 16 residues. Germline V gene data show CDR1 as LGHNA and CDR2 as YNFKEQ. With 3 bases clipped from V and 7 bases from J, the junction kept 12 bases outside the gene matches. CDR3 bases: TGTGCCAGCAGCCAGACTGGCACAGGGGTGGGGAATGAGCAGTTCTTC. It yields the protein CASSQTGTGVGNEQFF.

This clone has only one observation. This chain links TRBV27 with TRBJ2-5; TRBD1 aligns across 12 bases. Germline lookup yields CDR1 MNHEY and CDR2 SMNVEV (reference sequence). The CDR3 sequence is 18 residues long. With V trimmed by 3 bases and J by 3 bases, 11 bases remained unmatched. CDR3 sequence: CASSFAPSGTGGKETQYF. CDR3 coding DNA: TGTGCCAGCAGTTTTGCCCCGTCCGGGACAGGGGGCAAAGAGACCCAGTACTTC.

This rearrangement joins TRBV2 to TRBJ1-3, with 8 bases aligning to TRBD1. Germline trimming cut 7 bases from V and 3 bases from J; bases unmatched to any gene: 11. CDR1 is SNHLY and CDR2 is FYNNEI in the germline V gene. This CDR3 has 16 amino acids. CDR3 sequence reads: CASTRRQGALGNTIYF. The CDR3 DNA reads as TGTGCCAGCACCCGGCGGCAGGGGGCGCTTGGAAACACCATATATTTT.